A selection of T cell receptor beta chains follows, all from one sample in a study of cytomegalovirus exposure and HLA in healthy donors. Sequencing was performed with immunoSEQ multiplex PCR; in TCRdb, only in-frame clones are kept and a portion is missing. The table shows around 78,000 clones, with around 70% occurring only once. Sequenced: PBMCs. These receptors were taken from a woman in her forties in good health and CMV-seropositive. Both conserved end residues are trimmed from each CDR3. D genes are given only for firm matches. Clone size is not always given. Where it is, it says once, few, many or a class for expanded clones.

D gene	CDR3 length	J gene	clone size	V gene	CDR3 protein
TRBD2	13	TRBJ2-1	NA	TRBV18	ASSPLAGGNNEQF
NA	12	TRBJ2-7	NA	TRBV27	ASSPEQGGYEQY
TRBD2	15	TRBJ2-1	NA	TRBV29-1	SGGGTSGSTSYNEQF
NA	13	TRBJ1-1	NA	TRBV27	ASSLLGVMNTEAF
NA	12	TRBJ1-3	few	TRBV30	AWSVQGAGNTIY
NA	12	TRBJ1-4	NA	TRBV4-2	ASSQVETVEKLF
TRBD1	12	TRBJ2-7	NA	TRBV30	AWGPGRGWHEQY
TRBD2	14	TRBJ2-1	once	TRBV13	ASSLASGAPYNEQF
TRBD1	14	TRBJ1-2	NA	TRBV28	ASSHNDAGQDYGYT
TRBD1	14	TRBJ1-1	once	TRBV5-4	ASRRDTGDLGTEAF
NA	11	TRBJ1-5	NA	TRBV6-5	ASRQGLNQPQH
NA	12	TRBJ2-2	NA	TRBV10-3	AISALANTGELF
NA	17	TRBJ1-1	NA	TRBV7-2	ASSFLSLTSPTFYTEAF
NA	16	TRBJ2-1	NA	TRBV19	ASSFFFKLAGLGNEQF
TRBD1	13	TRBJ1-6	NA	TRBV11-2	ASSLVGTGYSPLH
NA	11	TRBJ2-3	once	TRBV29-1	SVSGFSTDTQY
NA	10	TRBJ2-7	NA	TRBV29-1	SVLRGAYEQY
NA	12	TRBJ1-2	NA	TRBV28	ASSLADGIYGYT
TRBD1	11	TRBJ2-2	NA	TRBV2	ASSRQGSGELF
TRBD1	12	TRBJ2-3	NA	TRBV5-1	ASRWDRGTDTQY
NA	11	TRBJ2-5	NA	TRBV13	ASSLGGAETQY
TRBD2	15	TRBJ2-6	NA	TRBV30	AWSSKAGGTGANVLT
NA	12	TRBJ2-1	NA	TRBV4-2	ASSPTGSYNEQF
TRBD1	14	TRBJ1-2	NA	TRBV5-6	ASSLTDRTANYGYT
TRBD1	12	TRBJ2-7	once	TRBV6-1	ASSEYRGSYEQY
NA	13	TRBJ1-1	few	TRBV6-5	ASSYTPTGGTEAF
TRBD2	13	TRBJ2-5	few	TRBV19	ASSIAQRGGETQY
NA	9	TRBJ1-1	few	TRBV6-5	ASSYRAEAF
TRBD1	15	TRBJ1-1	once	TRBV5-4	ASSHPGQGIWNTEAF
NA	11	TRBJ1-4	NA	TRBV10-3	AISDRYPEKLF
NA	11	TRBJ1-2	NA	TRBV7-9	ASSPGELYGYT
TRBD1	12	TRBJ2-1	many	TRBV7-3	ASSRGTGDGEQF
TRBD1	13	TRBJ2-5	NA	TRBV18	ASSREDRGKETQY
TRBD1	13	TRBJ1-1	NA	TRBV25-1	ASSDPGTGGTEAF
NA	12	TRBJ2-2	NA	TRBV5-4	ASRMDTAVGELF
TRBD1	10	TRBJ1-1	NA	TRBV29-1	SGVTGVEAAF
TRBD2	14	TRBJ2-2	NA	TRBV7-9	ASSRLAGAGTGELF
NA	10	TRBJ2-1	NA	TRBV30	AWSSGFNEQF
NA	14	TRBJ2-3	NA	TRBV6-4	ASSPTSTPKEDTQY
NA	13	TRBJ2-7	NA	TRBV18	ASSPSSLDSNEQY
NA	10	TRBJ1-1	NA	TRBV30	AWQGGGTEAF
TRBD1	12	TRBJ1-1	NA	TRBV2	ASSKQGANTEAF
NA	13	TRBJ2-2	NA	TRBV4-3	ASSQDFRDTGELF
NA	13	TRBJ1-6	once	TRBV6-5	ASSFRQAINSPLH
TRBD1	12	TRBJ1-3	NA	TRBV19	ASSMTGSRNTIY
TRBD2	13	TRBJ2-3	NA	TRBV27	ASHRLAGSTDTQY
TRBD2	13	TRBJ2-2	NA	TRBV7-9	ASSLAGRHTGELF
TRBD1	13	TRBJ2-2	NA	TRBV5-1	ASSAGQAYTGELF
NA	10	TRBJ2-5	few	TRBV30	AYKSVQETQY
TRBD2	14	TRBJ2-2	NA	TRBV19	ASNPAGGTNTGELF
TRBD2	13	TRBJ2-1	NA	TRBV7-3	ASSPGAGSYNEQF
NA	13	TRBJ2-3	once	TRBV4-2	ASSKGGGPEDTQY